The clone carrying this T cell receptor beta chain was observed at least ten times. From the 5' RACE reads, TCRdb called clonotypes with MiXCR, one entry per CDR3 protein. This sample carries around 100,000 distinct CDR3 sequences, around 5.5% of them seen once, and the ten largest clones take less than 15%. Germline V gene sequence: CDR1 SGHRS, CDR2 YFSETQ. This CDR3 is built from 15 residues. Trimming removed 0 bases from V and 7 bases from J; junction bases left unmatched: 4. The data derive from a study of identical twins. The TCR comes from a woman between 45 and 60 years old in good health. The V call is TRBV5-1, the J call TRBJ2-1; TRBD2 matches at 10 bases. Source material: memory T cells sorted from blood. CDR3 DNA sequence: TGCGCCAGCAGCTTGGCAGCGGGAGGGGTGAATGAGCAGTTCTTC. Protein sequence: CASSLAAGGVNEQFF.